The present entry profiles one T cell receptor beta chain with its context. The antigen is not known. Each replicate PCR on the sorted subsets used about 0.2 ug DNA (approximately 33,000 T cell genomes). Repertoires were generated with immunoSEQ multiplex PCR, while TCRdb's copy carries only in-frame clones and drops some. The table includes roughly 1,000,000 clones, about 84% detected once. This record comes from a study of shared clonotypes between healthy human individuals. Findings and limits, study-wide: Naive subsets typically showed greater estimated richness than memory subsets. Despite large depth, rarefaction showed incomplete sorted-subset sequencing. Only blood samples were collected, and tissue repertoires likely differ.

With 2 bases removed from V and 2 bases from J, the gap between germline ends came to 8 bases. CDR3 length equals 14 residues. Germline-derived CDR1 and CDR2 are SGHTA and FQGTGA. This clonotype originated in a man between 18 and 29 years old in good health. Some clones in this sample may be carry-over from other donors' samples. This sequence joins TRBV7-3 and TRBJ2-3; D gene unclear. Material for sequencing was memory CD4+ T cells from PBMCs. Subset specified: CD45RA-negative fraction. The CDR3 bases are TGTGCCAGCAGCTTAGCGGCACACACAGATACGCAGTATTTT. Translating gives CASSLAAHTDTQYF.